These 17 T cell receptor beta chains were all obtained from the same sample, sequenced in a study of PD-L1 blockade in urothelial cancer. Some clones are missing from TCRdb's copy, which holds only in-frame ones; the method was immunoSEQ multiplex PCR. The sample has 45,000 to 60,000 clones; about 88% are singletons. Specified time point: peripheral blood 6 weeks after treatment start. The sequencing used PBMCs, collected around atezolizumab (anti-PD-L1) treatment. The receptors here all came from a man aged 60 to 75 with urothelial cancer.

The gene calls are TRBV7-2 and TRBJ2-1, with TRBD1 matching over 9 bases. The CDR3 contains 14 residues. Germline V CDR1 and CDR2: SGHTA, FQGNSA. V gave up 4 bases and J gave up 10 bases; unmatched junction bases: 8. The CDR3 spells CASSSRDRVGEQFF. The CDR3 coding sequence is TGTGCCAGCAGCTCCCGGGACAGGGTAGGAGAGCAGTTCTTC.

In DNA form, the CDR3 reads TGTGCCAGCAGCTTAGCGACAGGGAATGAGCAGTTCTTC. Residues: CASSLATGNEQFF. The chain recombines TRBV7-8 with TRBJ2-1; 7 bases map to TRBD1. CDR3 size: 13 residues. The germline V gene has CDR1 SGHVS and CDR2 FQNEAQ. V shed 0 bases, J shed 7 bases, and the junction held 0 bases outside the gene matches.

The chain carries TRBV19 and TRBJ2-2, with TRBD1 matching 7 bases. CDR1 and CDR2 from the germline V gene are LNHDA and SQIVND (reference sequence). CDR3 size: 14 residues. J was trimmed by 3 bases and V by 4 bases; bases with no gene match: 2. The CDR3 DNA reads TGTGCCAGTAGTAGGGACAGAGACACCGGGGAGCTGTTTTTT. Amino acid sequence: CASSRDRDTGELFF.

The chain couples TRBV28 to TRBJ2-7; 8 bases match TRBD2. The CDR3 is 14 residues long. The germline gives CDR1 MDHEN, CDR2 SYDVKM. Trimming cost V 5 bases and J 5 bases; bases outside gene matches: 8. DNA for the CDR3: TGTGCCAGCAGTCTTGGCGGGAGGTCCCACGAGCAGTACTTC. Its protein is CASSLGGRSHEQYF. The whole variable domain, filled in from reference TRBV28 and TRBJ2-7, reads DVKVTQSSRYLVKRTGEKVFLECVQDMDHENMFWYRQDPGLGLRLIYFSYDVKMKEKGDIPEGYSVSREKKERFSLILESASTNQTSMYLCASSLGGRSHEQYFGPGTRLTVT.

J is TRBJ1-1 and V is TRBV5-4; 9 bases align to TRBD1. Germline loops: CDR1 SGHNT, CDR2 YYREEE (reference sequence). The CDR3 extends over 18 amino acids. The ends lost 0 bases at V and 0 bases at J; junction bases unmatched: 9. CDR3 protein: CASSLGDRVKFMNTEAFF. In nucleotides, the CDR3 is TGTGCCAGCAGCTTGGGGGACAGGGTAAAGTTCATGAACACTGAAGCTTTCTTT.

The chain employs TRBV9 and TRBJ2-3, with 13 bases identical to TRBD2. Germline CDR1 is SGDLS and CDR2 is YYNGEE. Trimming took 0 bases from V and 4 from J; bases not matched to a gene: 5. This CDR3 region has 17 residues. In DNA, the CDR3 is TGTGCCAGCAGCGTAGTTGGACTAGCGGGAGCCTCAGATACGCAGTATTTT. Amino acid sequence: CASSVVGLAGASDTQYF.

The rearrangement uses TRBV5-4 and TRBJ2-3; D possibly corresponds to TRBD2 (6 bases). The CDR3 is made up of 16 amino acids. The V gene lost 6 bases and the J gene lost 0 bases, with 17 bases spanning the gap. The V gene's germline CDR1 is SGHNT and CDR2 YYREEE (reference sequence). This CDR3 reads CASNPRGSRSTDTQYF. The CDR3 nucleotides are TGTGCCAGCAACCCGCGGGGTAGCAGAAGCACAGATACGCAGTATTTT.

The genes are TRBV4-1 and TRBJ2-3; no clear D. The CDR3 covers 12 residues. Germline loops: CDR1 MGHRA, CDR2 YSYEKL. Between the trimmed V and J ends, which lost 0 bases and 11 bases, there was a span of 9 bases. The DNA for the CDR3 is TGCGCCAGCAGCCAAGACAGTCCCCTGCAGTATTTT. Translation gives CASSQDSPLQYF.

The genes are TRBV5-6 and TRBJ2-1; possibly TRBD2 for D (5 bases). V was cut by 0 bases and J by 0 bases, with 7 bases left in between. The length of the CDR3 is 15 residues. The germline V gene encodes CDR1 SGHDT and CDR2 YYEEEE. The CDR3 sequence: CASSLAGSSYNEQFF. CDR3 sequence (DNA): TGTGCCAGCAGCTTGGCGGGGAGCTCCTACAATGAGCAGTTCTTC.

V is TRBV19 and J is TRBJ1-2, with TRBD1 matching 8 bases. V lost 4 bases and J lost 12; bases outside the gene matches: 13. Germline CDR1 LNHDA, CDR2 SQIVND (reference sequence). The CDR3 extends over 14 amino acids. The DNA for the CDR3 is TGTGCCAGTAGTAGAATAGGACAGGGAAGGGGACACACCTTC. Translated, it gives CASSRIGQGRGHTF.

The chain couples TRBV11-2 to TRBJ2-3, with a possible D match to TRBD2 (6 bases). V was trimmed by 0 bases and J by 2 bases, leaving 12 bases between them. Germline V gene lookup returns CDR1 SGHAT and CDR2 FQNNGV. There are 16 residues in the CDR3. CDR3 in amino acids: CASSLDRWTTTDTQYF. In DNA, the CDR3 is TGTGCCAGCAGCTTAGATCGCTGGACTACCACAGATACGCAGTATTTT.

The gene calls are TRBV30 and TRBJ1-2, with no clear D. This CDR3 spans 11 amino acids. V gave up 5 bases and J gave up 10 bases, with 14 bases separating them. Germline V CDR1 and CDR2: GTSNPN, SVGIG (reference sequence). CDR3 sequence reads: CAWAPQRSYTF. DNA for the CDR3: TGTGCCTGGGCGCCCCAGCGCTCCTACACCTTC.

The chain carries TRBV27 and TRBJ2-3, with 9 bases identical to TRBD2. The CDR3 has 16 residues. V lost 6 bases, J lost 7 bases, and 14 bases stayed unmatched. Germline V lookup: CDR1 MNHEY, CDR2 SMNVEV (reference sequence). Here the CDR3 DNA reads TGTGCCAGCAGCCGGGGTAGGGCGGGAGGGCGCAATACGCAGTATTTT. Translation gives CASSRGRAGGRNTQYF.

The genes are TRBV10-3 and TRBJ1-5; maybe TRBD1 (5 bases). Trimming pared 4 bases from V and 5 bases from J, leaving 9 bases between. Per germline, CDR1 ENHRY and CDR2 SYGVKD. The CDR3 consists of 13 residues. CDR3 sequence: CAISGGEDQPQHF. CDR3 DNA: TGTGCCATCAGTGGGGGGGAGGATCAGCCCCAGCATTTT.

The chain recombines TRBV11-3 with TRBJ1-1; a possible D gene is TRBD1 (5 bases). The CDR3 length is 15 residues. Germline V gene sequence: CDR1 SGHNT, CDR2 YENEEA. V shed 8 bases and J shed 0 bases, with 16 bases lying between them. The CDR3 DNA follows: TGTGCCAGCCGGCACTCCGGGGGGATGAACACTGAAGCTTTCTTT. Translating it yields CASRHSGGMNTEAFF.

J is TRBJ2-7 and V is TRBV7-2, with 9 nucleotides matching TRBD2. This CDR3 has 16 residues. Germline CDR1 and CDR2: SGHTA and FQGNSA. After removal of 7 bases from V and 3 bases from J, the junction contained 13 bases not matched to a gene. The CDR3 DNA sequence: TGTGCCAGCACCCCTTTGCCGGGACTAGCCCTCTACGAGCAGTACTTC. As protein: CASTPLPGLALYEQYF.

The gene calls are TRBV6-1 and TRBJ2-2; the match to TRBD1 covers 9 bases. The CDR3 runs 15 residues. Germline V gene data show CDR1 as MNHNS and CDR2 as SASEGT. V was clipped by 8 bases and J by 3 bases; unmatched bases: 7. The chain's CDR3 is CASGFWDRDTGELFF. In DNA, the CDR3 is TGTGCCAGCGGCTTTTGGGACAGGGACACCGGGGAGCTGTTTTTT.